This T cell receptor beta chain was documented in a study of cytotoxic CD8 clonotypes in ibrutinib-treated CLL. Germline V lookup: CDR1 KGHSH, CDR2 LQKENI. CDR3 size: 18 residues. Trimming pared 2 bases from V and 0 bases from J, leaving 16 bases between. Clones were read by immunoSEQ multiplex PCR, and TCRdb kept only the in-frame ones, dropping some. The sample has about 89,000 clones, about 78% seen once. The origin of this receptor is a human donor with chronic lymphocytic leukemia. The source was PBMCs, collected after 12 months of ibrutinib treatment. The V gene is TRBV18, the J gene TRBJ1-4, with no clear D. CDR3 amino acids: CASSPNGQATTTNEKLFF. The CDR3, as DNA: TGTGCCAGCTCACCAAACGGGCAGGCGACGACAACTAATGAAAAACTGTTTTTT.